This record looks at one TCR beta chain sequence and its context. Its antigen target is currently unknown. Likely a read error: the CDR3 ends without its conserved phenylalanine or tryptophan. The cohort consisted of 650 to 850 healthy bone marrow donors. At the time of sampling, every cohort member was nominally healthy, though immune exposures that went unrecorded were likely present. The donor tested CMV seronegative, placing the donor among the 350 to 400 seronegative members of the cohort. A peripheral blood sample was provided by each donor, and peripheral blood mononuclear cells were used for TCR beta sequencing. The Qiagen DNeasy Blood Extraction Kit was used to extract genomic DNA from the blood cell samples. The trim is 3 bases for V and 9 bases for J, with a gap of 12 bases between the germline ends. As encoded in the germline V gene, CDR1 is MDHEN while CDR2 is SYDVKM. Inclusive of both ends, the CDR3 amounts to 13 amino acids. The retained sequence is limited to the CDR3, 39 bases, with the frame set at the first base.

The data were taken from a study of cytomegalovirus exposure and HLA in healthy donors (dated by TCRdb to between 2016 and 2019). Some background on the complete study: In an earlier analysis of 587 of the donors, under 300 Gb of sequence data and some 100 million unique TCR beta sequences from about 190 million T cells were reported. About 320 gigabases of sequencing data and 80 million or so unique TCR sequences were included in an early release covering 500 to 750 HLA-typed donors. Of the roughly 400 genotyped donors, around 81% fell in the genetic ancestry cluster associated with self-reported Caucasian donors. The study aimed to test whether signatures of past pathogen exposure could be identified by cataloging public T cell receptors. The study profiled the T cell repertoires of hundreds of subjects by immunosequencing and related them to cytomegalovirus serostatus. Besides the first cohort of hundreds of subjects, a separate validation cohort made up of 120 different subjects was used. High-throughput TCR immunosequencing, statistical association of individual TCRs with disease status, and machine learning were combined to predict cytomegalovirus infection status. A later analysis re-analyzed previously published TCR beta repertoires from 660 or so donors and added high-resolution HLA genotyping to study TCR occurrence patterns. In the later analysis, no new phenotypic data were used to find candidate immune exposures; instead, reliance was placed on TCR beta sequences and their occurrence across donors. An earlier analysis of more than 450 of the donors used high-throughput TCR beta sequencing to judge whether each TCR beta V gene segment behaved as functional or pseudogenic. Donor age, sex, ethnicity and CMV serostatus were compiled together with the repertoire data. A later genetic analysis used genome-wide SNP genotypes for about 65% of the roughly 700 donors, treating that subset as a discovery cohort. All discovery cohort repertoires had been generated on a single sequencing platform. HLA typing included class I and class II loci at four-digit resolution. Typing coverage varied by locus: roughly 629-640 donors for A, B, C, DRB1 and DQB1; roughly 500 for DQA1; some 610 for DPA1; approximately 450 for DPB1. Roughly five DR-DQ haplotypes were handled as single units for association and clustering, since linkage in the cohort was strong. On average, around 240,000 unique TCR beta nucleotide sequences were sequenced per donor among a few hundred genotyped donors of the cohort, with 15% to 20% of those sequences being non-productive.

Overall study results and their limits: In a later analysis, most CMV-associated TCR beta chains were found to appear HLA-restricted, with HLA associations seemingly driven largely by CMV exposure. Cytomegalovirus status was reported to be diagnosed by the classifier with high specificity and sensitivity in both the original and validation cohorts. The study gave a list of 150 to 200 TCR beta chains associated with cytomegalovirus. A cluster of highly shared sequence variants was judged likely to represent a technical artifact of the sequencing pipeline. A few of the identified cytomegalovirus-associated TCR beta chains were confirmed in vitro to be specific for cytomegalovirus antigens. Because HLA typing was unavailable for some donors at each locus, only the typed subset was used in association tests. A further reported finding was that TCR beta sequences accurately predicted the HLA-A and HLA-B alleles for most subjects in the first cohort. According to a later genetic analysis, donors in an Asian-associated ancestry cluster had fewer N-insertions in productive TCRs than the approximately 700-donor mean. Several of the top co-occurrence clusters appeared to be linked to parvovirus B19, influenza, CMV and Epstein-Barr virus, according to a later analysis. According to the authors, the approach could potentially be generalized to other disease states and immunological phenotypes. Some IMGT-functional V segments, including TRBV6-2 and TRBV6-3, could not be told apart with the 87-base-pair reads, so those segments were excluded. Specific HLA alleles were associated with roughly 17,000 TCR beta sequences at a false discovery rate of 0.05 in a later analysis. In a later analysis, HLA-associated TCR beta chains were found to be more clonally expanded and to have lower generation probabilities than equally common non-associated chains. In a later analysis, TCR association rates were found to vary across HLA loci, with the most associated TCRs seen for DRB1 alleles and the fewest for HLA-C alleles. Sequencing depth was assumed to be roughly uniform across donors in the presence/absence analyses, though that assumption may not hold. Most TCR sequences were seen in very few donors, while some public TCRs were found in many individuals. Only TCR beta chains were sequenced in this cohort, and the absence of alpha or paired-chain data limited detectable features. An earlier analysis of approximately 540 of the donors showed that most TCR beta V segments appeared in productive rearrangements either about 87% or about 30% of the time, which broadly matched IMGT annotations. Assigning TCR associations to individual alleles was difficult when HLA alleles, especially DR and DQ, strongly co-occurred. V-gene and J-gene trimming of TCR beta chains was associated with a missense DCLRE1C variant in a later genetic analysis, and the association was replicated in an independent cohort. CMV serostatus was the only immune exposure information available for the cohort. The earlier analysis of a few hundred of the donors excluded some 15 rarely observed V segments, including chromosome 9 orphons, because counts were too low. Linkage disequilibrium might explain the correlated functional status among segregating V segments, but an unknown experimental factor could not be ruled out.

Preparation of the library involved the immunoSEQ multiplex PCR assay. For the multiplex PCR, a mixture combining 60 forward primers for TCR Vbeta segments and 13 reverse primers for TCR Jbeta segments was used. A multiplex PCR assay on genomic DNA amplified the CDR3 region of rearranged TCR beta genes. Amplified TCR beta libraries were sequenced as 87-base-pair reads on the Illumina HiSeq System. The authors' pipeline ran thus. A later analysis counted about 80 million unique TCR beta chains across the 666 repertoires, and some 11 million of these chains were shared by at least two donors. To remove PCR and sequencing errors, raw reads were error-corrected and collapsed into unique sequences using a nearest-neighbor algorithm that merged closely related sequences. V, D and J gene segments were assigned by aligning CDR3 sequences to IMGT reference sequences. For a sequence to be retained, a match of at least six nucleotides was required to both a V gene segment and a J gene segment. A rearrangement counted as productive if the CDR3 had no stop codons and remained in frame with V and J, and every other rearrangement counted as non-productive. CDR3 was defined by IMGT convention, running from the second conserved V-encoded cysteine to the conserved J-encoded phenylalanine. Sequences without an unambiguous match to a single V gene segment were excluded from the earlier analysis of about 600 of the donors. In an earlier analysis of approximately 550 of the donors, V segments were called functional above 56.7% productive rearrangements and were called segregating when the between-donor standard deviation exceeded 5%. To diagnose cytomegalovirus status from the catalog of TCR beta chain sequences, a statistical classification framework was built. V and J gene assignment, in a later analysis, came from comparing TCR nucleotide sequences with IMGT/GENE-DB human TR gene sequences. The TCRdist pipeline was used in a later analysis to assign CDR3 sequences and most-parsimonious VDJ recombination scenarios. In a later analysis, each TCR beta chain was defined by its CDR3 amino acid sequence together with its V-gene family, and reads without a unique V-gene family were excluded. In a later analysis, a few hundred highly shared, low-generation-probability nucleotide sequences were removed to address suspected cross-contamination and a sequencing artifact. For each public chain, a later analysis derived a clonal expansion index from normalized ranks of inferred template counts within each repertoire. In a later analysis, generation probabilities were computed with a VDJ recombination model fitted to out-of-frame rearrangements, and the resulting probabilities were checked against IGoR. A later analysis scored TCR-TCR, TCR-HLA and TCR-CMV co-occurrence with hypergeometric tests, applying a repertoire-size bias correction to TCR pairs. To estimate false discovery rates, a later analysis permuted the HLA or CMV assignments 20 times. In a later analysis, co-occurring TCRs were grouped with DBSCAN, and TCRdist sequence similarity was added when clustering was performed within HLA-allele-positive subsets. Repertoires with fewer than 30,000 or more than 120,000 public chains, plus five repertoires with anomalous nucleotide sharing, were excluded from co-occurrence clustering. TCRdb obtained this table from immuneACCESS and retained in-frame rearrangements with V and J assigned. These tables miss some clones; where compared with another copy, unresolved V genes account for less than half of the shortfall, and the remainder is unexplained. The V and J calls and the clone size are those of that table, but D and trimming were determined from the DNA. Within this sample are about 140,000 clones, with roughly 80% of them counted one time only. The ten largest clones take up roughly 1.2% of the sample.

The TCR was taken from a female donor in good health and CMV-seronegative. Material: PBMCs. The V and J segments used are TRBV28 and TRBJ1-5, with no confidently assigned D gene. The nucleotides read TGTGCCAGCAGTTTTCTAAGGTGGGGGCCCCAGCATGTT. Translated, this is CASSFLRWGPQHV.